This TCR beta chain was recovered during a study of T cell responses to AZD1222 COVID-19 vaccine. Overall study results and limits: Baseline seropositivity characterized only a handful of AZD1222 recipients.

V was shortened by 3 bases and J by 6 bases, with 11 bases between the two germline ends. The CDR3 runs 14 residues. The germline V gene has CDR1 SGHNT and CDR2 YENEEA. The method was immunoSEQ multiplex PCR; TCRdb's version includes in-frame clones alone and lacks a portion of them. Of 90,000 to 95,000 clones listed, roughly nine tenths are singletons. About this clone: The antigen remains unidentified. Other DNA variants within this sample encode the same CDR3.

This receptor was taken from an adult in good health. The chain combines TRBV11-3 with TRBJ2-2, with TRBD1 as a possible D gene (6 bases). Source: peripheral blood, taken on day 0 of AZD1222 vaccination. For the CDR3, the DNA is TGTGCCAGCAGCTTGGGAACAGGGCCCGGGGAGCTGTTTTTT. This gives the protein CASSLGTGPGELFF.